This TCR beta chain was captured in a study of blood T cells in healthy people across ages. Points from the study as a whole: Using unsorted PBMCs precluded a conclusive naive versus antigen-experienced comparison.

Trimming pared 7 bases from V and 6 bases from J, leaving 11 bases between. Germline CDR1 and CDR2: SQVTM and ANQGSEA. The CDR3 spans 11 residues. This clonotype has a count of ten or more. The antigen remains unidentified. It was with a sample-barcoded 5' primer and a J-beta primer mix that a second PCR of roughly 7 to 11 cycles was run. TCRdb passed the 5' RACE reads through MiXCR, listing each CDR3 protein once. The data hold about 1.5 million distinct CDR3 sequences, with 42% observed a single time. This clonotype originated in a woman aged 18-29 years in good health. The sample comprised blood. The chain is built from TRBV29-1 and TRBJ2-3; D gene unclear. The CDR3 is CSASPADTQYF. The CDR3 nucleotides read TGCAGCGCTTCCCCGGCGGATACGCAGTATTTT.